This TCR beta chain was obtained from a study of blood T cell repertoires in COVID-19 (dated by TCRdb to the early 2020s). Study-wide context: The collaborator samples originated in the United States, Italy and Spain and spanned the acute and convalescent phases of COVID-19. The material from the prospective study consisted of cDNA or gDNA derived from T cells, B-cell-depleted T cells, or PBMCs. Where HLA class I and class II types were available, the types were taken from metadata supplied by the sample provider, not from assay-based typing. Samples were obtained from the ongoing ImmuneRACE study (first 160 participants) and from over a thousand subjects provided by 6 global collaborators. The repertoires were made available in a free public database intended to serve as a resource for research on the immune response to SARS-CoV-2. Deeply sampled blood TCRbeta repertoires from subjects exposed to, actively infected with, or recovered from COVID-19 were included in the dataset. The sample metadata nearly always contained a de-identified subject ID, COVID-19 status, age in years and sex. What the authors observed across the whole study: The quantity of clinical and demographic metadata differed by source and by participant and was supplied without curation.

For this clone: Its antigen is currently not known. One base away there is no much larger clone; base qualities are not given.

The germline ends are 12 bases apart after V is trimmed by 7 bases and J by 2 bases. CDR1 SGHRS and CDR2 YFSETQ are derived from the germline V gene. The CDR3 starts with the cysteine, ends with the phenylalanine, and has 14 residues. The entry retains the CDR3 DNA only, 42 bases that are in frame from base 1. The immunoSEQ Assay, a bias-controlled multiplex PCR, was used to amplify TCRbeta CDR3 regions from genomic DNA. Per the original workflow: The number of nucleated cells in each sample was estimated by amplification of reference gene primers within the assay. To quantify the absolute abundance of each unique TCRbeta CDR3 rearrangement, sequence reads were collapsed and filtered. For each sample, productive Simpson clonality was calculated as the square root of Simpson's diversity index across productive rearrangements. Not all clones reach the TCRdb copy of this immuneACCESS table, which keeps in-frame sequences only. Checked studies attribute under half of the gap to unresolved V genes and leave the rest unexplained. V, J and clone size were drawn from that table, and D and trimming were deduced from the DNA. The sample data list roughly 180,000 clones, and around 86% of these were observed just once. More than 7.5% of the sample belongs to the ten largest clones.

Participants in the prospective study were enrolled through a virtual design, were aged roughly 18 to 100 years, and lived in approximately 24 United States geographic areas. In the prospective study, cohorts were assigned on the basis of participant-reported clinical history obtained from a screening survey and a study questionnaire. For ImmuneRACE Cohort 3, a participant was defined as recovered based on two consecutive negative NP/OP PCR tests, clearance by a healthcare professional, or resolution of symptoms. In the prospective study, mobile phlebotomists collected whole blood, serum and a nasopharyngeal or oropharyngeal swab from each participant. Participants in the prospective study had the option to provide additional blood draws and questionnaires over an approximately 2-month period. Before DNA extraction, prospective study blood samples were shipped either frozen or at room temperature.

The sequencing sample was made of PBMCs or T cells enriched from blood (not recorded which). The V and J genes are TRBV5-1 and TRBJ1-4; the D gene is unclear. This clonotype originated in a woman under 40 who had recovered from COVID-19. The bases read TGCGCCAGCGGTACGGGAGGGACTAATGAAAAACTGTTTTTT. This gives the protein CASGTGGTNEKLFF.